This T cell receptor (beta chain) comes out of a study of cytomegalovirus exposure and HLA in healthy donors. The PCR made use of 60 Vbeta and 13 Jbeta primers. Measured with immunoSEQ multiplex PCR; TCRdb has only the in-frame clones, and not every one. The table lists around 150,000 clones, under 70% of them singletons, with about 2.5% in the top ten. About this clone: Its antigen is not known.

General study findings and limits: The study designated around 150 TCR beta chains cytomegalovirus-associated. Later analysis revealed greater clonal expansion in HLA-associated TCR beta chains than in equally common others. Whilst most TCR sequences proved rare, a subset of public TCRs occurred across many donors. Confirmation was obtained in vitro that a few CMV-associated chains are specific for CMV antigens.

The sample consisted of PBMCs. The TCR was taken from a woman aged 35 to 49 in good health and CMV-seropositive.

This chain's CDR3 is CASCWGEGVNTEAFF. For the CDR3, the DNA is TGTGCCAGCTGCTGGGGAGAGGGGGTGAACACTGAAGCTTTCTTT. V is TRBV28 and J is TRBJ1-1; a weak D match, TRBD1 (6 bases). Trimming took 8 bases from V and 0 from J, leaving 16 bases between them. Germline-derived CDR1 and CDR2 are MDHEN and SYDVKM. The CDR3 extends over 15 amino acids. The complete variable domain, with remaining parts taken from reference TRBV28 and TRBJ1-1, reads DVKVTQSSRYLVKRTGEKVFLECVQDMDHENMFWYRQDPGLGLRLIYFSYDVKMKEKGDIPEGYSVSREKKERFSLILESASTNQTSMYLCASCWGEGVNTEAFFGQGTRLTVV.